Presented here are 11 T cell receptor beta chains from one specimen sequenced in a study of T-cell memory formation after mild COVID-19. Each CDR3 protein gets one entry after TCRdb re-called the 5' RACE reads with MiXCR. The sample consists of fewer than 250,000 distinct CDR3 sequences, approximately 10% of them appearing once. Sequences were obtained from PBMCs or a T cell subset sorted from them (not recorded which). These receptors originate from a young man who had mild COVID-19 (a few samples of this study predate the infection). Cell type and time point are not known.

This sequence joins TRBV7-2 and TRBJ2-2, with a weak D call TRBD2 (6 bases). This CDR3 has 14 residues. The V gene's germline CDR1 is SGHTA and CDR2 FQGNSA. V shed 5 bases and J shed 5 bases, with 12 bases lying between them. CDR3 residues: CASSEQEGTGELFF. CDR3 in DNA: TGTGCCAGCAGCGAGCAGGAGGGGACCGGGGAGCTGTTTTTT.

CDR3 nucleotide sequence: TGCGCCAGCAGCCAAGCTCCAGGGTTCCCTGAAGCTTTCTTT. It encodes CASSQAPGFPEAFF. V gene TRBV4-3 combines with J gene TRBJ1-1, with a weak D call TRBD1 (5 bases). Germline loops: CDR1 LGHNA, CDR2 YSLEER. This CDR3 comprises 14 residues. The V gene lost 1 base and the J gene lost 6 bases, with 12 bases spanning the gap.

In this sample, this clonotype turned up many times. The J gene is TRBJ2-5, the V gene TRBV28, with 9 bases aligning to TRBD1. This CDR3 contains 12 residues. Germline V gene lookup returns CDR1 MDHEN and CDR2 SYDVKM. Unmatched junction bases numbered 0, after V lost 6 bases and J lost 4 bases. The CDR3 is CASRQGAETQYF. The CDR3 DNA reads as TGTGCCAGCAGACAGGGGGCAGAGACCCAGTACTTC. Full variable domain (remainder filled in from reference TRBV28 and TRBJ2-5): DVKVTQSSRYLVKRTGEKVFLECVQDMDHENMFWYRQDPGLGLRLIYFSYDVKMKEKGDIPEGYSVSREKKERFSLILESASTNQTSMYLCASRQGAETQYFGPGTRLLVL.

Regarding this clonotype: One junction end does not reproduce the germline sequence, and a read error may be involved. Written as DNA, the CDR3 is TGTTCCAGCAGTTTATCCGGGGGGGCCTGGGATACGCAGTATTTT. Its protein is CSSSLSGGAWDTQYF. The chain joins TRBV12-3 or TRBV12-4 to TRBJ2-3, with TRBD2 matching 8 bases. The CDR3 consists of 15 residues.

The chain recombines TRBV12-5 with TRBJ2-7; 8 bases align to TRBD1. Germline CDR1 reads LGHNT; CDR2 reads FRNRAP. The CDR3 covers 13 residues. With V trimmed by 6 bases and J by 4 bases, 5 bases remained unmatched. The DNA of the CDR3 is TGTGCTAGTGGCCTGGGACAGGTGTACGAGCAGTACTTC. Amino acids: CASGLGQVYEQYF.

This chain connects TRBV9 to TRBJ2-2, with D possibly TRBD2 on 6 matching bases. CDR1 is SGDLS and CDR2 is YYNGEE in the germline V gene. The ends were cut back, 4 bases at V and 4 bases at J, with 20 bases in the middle. The CDR3 length is 17 residues. This CDR3 is CASSLGGNFQGTGELFF. CDR3 nucleotide sequence: TGTGCCAGCAGCCTCGGGGGAAACTTTCAGGGCACCGGGGAGCTGTTTTTT.

This rearrangement joins TRBV29-1 to TRBJ1-5; D uncertain. The CDR3 totals 12 residues. Germline loops: CDR1 SQVTM, CDR2 ANQGSEA. Between the trimmed V and J ends, which lost 4 bases and 4 bases, there was a span of 8 bases. This CDR3 is CSVGAVNQPQHF. The CDR3, as DNA: TGCAGCGTTGGGGCAGTTAATCAGCCCCAGCATTTT.

The chain combines TRBV12-3 or TRBV12-4 with TRBJ1-2; D might be TRBD1 (5 bases). The CDR3 is 12 residues long. V dropped 7 bases and J dropped 4 bases, with 10 bases sitting between them. CDR3 sequence reads: CASKRDGYGYTF. The CDR3 coding sequence is TGTGCCAGCAAACGGGACGGCTATGGCTACACCTTC.

This clonotype was seen a few times. The chain uses TRBV3-1 and TRBJ2-3; no definite D call. The CDR3 extends over 15 amino acids. V lost 0 bases, J lost 3 bases, and 10 bases lay in between. Germline CDR1 LGHDT, CDR2 YNNKEL (reference sequence). The CDR3 protein is CASSQDPLETDTQYF. The CDR3 nucleotides are TGTGCCAGCAGCCAAGATCCGTTGGAGACAGATACGCAGTATTTT.

There are many counts of this clonotype. The chain carries TRBV7-2 and TRBJ2-3, with D unresolved. Trimming took off 1 base at V and 2 bases at J, with 16 bases between the two ends. The CDR3 has 17 amino acids. Germline assignment: CDR1 SGHTA and CDR2 FQGNSA. CDR3 sequence: CASSLVPARRATDTQYF. CDR3 nucleotide sequence: TGTGCCAGCAGCTTAGTTCCGGCACGACGGGCCACAGATACGCAGTATTTT.

This clonotype has more than one count but fewer than ten. This chain connects TRBV5-1 to TRBJ2-3, with 7 bases matching TRBD1. The germline gives CDR1 SGHRS, CDR2 YFSETQ. This CDR3 is 16 amino acids long. Germline trimming cut 0 bases from V and 4 bases from J; bases unmatched to any gene: 8. The CDR3: CASSLVAGTDPDTQYF. Written as DNA, the CDR3 is TGCGCCAGCAGCTTGGTCGCCGGGACAGATCCAGATACGCAGTATTTT.